This T cell receptor beta chain is drawn from a study of beta chain features in type 1 diabetes. General observations from the study: In every one of the four CD4+ subsets, TCRB CDR3s were moderately but significantly shorter in Type 1 diabetes patients. Naive, central memory and Treg TCRB repertoires seemed to resemble each other more closely in patients than they did in healthy donors.

The investigators reverse transcribed all of the isolated RNA, so they sequenced expressed TCRB transcripts. Only in-frame clones appear in the TCRdb table, and some are missing; sequencing was by immunoSEQ multiplex PCR. The sample records fewer than 650,000 clones, around 16% being singletons. The CDR3 is 15 amino acids. Trimming removed 3 bases from V and 2 bases from J; junction bases left unmatched: 6. Germline V gene lookup returns CDR1 SGHTA and CDR2 FQGNSA. About this clone: No antigen is known for it.

The receptor's source is a man younger than 35 in good health. The chain joins TRBV7-2 to TRBJ2-7; 8 bases align to TRBD2. Sequencing was done on a sample of naive CD4+ T cells from blood. The CDR3 loop is CASSFKGGGPYEQYF. CDR3 DNA sequence: TGTGCCAGCAGCTTTAAGGGCGGGGGGCCCTACGAGCAGTACTTC. The whole variable domain, filled in from reference TRBV7-2 and TRBJ2-7, reads GAGVSQSPSNKVTEKGKDVELRCDPISGHTALYWYRQSLGQGLEFLIYFQGNSAPDKSGLPSDRFSAERTGGSVSTLTIQRTQQEDSAVYLCASSFKGGGPYEQYFGPGTRLTVT.